This record concerns one T cell receptor beta chain sequence. Antigen specificity is unknown. V dropped 3 bases and J dropped 7 bases, with 12 bases sitting between them. CDR1 and CDR2 (germline): KGHDR, SFDVKD. The CDR3 spans 14 residues. The data were obtained in a study of T cell responses to AZD1222 COVID-19 vaccine. The study, taken as a whole, reports: Females outnumbered males among donors, who were mostly white British; clonal diversity was possibly underestimated. No day 14 peak samples; only post-peak repertoires were characterized. Dominant at 160-218 and 743-854, vaccine-associated CD4 TCRs also spanned spike.

TCRdb's copy holds only in-frame clones and misses some; the assay was immunoSEQ multiplex PCR. In the table there are fewer than 150,000 clones, approximately 90% of which are singletons. This TCR came from an adult in good health. This specimen was peripheral blood, taken on day 0 of AZD1222 vaccination. The chain uses TRBV24-1 and TRBJ2-1; possibly TRBD2 for D (7 bases). CDR3 amino acids: CATSDRGAGNEQFF. Here the CDR3 DNA reads TGTGCCACCAGTGATCGGGGGGCGGGTAATGAGCAGTTCTTC.